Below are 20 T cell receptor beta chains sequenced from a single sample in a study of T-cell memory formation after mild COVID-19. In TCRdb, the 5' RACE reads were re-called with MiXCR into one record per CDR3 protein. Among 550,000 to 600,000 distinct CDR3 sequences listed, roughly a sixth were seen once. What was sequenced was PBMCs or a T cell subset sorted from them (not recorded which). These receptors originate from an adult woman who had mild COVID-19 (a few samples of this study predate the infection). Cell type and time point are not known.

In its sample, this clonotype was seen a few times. The CDR3 sequence is CSVEGVGEGQETQYF. The CDR3 nucleotides are TGCAGCGTTGAGGGCGTCGGGGAGGGCCAAGAGACCCAGTACTTC. The chain combines TRBV29-1 with TRBJ2-5; TRBD2 agrees at 7 bases. Germline-derived CDR1 and CDR2 are SQVTM and ANQGSEA. The CDR3 has 15 amino acids. The V gene end was trimmed by 3 bases and the J gene end by 1 base; junction bases not matched to a gene: 8. Full variable domain (outside the CDR3, taken from reference TRBV29-1 and TRBJ2-5): SAVISQKPSRDICQRGTSLTIQCQVDSQVTMMFWYRQQPGQSLTLIATANQGSEATYESGFVIDKFPISRPNLTFSTLTVSNMSPEDSSIYLCSVEGVGEGQETQYFGPGTRLLVL.

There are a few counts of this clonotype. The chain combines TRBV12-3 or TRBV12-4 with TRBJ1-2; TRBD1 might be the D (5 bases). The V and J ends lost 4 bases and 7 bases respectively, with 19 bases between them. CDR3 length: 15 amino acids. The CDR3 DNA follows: TGTGCCAGCAGTTCAGGGACGCCGGTTGGAGGTGGCTACACCTTC. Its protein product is CASSSGTPVGGGYTF.

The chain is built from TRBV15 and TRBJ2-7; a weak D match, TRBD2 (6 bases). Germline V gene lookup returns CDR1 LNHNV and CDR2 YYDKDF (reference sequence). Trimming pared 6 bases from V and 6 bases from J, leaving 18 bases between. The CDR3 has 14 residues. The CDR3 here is CATSPGGDVSEQYF. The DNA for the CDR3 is TGTGCCACCAGTCCGGGCGGGGACGTCTCCGAGCAGTACTTC.

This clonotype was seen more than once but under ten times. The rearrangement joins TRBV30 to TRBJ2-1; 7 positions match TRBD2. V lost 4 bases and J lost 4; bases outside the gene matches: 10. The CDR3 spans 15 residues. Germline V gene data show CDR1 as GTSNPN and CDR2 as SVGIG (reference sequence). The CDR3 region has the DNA TGTGCCTGGAAGCGCGCGGGAGAGAGTTACAATGAGCAGTTCTTC. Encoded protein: CAWKRAGESYNEQFF.

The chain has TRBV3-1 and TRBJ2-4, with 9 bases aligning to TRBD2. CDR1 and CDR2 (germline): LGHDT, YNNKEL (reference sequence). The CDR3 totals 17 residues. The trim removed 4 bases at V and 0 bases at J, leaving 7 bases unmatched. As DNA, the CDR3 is TGTGCCAGCAGCCGCCATATTAGCGGGGGAGCCAAAAACATTCAGTACTTC. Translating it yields CASSRHISGGAKNIQYF.

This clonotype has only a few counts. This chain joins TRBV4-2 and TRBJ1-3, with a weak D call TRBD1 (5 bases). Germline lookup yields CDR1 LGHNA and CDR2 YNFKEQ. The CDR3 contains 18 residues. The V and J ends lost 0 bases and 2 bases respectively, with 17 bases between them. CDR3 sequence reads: CASSQESSLGGTGNTIYF. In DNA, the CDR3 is TGTGCCAGCAGCCAAGAATCATCTCTGGGGGGGACTGGAAACACCATATATTTT.

The CDR3 nucleotides are TGTGCCAGCAGTTACCGGGGACATACTAATGAAAAACTGTTTTTT. This gives the protein CASSYRGHTNEKLFF. V and J are TRBV6-1 and TRBJ1-4; D is perhaps TRBD1 (6 bases). There are 15 residues in the CDR3. Germline values: CDR1 MNHNS, CDR2 SASEGT. Trimming removed 5 bases at V and 2 bases at J, with 12 bases between.

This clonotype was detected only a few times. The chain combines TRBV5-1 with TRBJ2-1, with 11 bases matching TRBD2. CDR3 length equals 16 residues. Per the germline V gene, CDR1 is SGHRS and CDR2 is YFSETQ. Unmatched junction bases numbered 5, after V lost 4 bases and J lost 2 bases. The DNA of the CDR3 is TGCGCCAGCAGCCAACTTAGCGGGGGGGCCTACAATGAGCAGTTCTTC. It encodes CASSQLSGGAYNEQFF.

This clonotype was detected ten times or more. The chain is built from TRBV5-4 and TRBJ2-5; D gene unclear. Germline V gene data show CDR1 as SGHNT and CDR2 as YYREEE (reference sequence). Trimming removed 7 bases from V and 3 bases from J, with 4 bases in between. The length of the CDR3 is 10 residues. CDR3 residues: CASGEETQYF. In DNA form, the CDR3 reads TGTGCCAGCGGTGAAGAGACCCAGTACTTC.

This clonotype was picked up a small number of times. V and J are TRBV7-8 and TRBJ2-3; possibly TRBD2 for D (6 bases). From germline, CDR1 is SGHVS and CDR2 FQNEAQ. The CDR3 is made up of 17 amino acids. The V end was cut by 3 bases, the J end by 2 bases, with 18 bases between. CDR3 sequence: CASSFPGGNSATDTQYF. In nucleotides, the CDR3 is TGTGCCAGCAGCTTTCCTGGCGGGAACTCCGCCACAGATACGCAGTATTTT.

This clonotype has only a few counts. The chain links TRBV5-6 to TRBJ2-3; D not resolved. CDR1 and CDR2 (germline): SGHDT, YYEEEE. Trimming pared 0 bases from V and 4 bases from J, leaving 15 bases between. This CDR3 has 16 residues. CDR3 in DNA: TGTGCCAGCAGCTTGGAACGAAAAATGGGCCCAGATACGCAGTATTTT. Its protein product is CASSLERKMGPDTQYF.

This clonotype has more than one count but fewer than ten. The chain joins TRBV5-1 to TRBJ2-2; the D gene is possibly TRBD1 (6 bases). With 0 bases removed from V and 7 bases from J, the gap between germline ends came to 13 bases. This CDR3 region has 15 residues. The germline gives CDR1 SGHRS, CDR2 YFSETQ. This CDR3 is CASSLAVPQGGELFF. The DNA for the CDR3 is TGCGCCAGCAGCTTGGCCGTACCACAGGGCGGGGAGCTGTTTTTT.

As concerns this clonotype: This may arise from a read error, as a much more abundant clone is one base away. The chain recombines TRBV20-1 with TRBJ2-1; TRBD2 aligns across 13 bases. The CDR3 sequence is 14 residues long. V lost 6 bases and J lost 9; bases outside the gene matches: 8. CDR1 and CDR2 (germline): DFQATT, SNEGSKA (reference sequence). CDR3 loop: CSALGLAGVGEQFF. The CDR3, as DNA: TGCAGTGCGCTAGGACTAGCGGGAGTCGGTGAGCAGTTCTTC.

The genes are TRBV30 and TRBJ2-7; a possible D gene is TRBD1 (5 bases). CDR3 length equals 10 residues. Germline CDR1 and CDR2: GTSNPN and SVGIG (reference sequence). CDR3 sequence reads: CALLGPEQYF. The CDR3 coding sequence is TGTGCATTGTTGGGGCCAGAGCAGTACTTC.

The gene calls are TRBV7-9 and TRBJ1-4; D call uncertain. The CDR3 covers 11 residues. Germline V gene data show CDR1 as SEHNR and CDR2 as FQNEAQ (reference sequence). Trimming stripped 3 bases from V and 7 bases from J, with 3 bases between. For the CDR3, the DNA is TGTGCCAGCAGCTTCCGTGAAAAACTGTTTTTT. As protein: CASSFREKLFF.

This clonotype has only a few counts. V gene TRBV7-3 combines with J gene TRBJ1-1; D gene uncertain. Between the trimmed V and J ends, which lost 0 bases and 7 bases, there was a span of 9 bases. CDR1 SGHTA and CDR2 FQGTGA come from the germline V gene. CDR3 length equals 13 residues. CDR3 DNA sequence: TGTGCCAGCAGCTTAACGGGCGGGATTGAAGCTTTCTTT. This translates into CASSLTGGIEAFF. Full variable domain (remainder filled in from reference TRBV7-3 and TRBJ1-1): GAGVSQTPSNKVTEKGKYVELRCDPISGHTALYWYRQSLGQGPEFLIYFQGTGAADDSGLPNDRFFAVRPEGSVSTLKIQRTERGDSAVYLCASSLTGGIEAFFGQGTRLTVV.

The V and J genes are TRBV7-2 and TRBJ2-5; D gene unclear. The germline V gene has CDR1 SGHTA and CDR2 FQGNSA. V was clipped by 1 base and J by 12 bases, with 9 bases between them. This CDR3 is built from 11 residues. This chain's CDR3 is CASSLGTLEYF. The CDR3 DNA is TGTGCCAGCAGCTTAGGGACCCTAGAGTACTTC.

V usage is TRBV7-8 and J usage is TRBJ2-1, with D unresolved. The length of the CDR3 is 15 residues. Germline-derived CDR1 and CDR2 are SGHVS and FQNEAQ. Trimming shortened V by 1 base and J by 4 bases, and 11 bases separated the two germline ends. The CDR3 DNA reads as TGTGCCAGCAGCTTAGGTCTAAGATTTTACAATGAGCAGTTCTTC. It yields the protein CASSLGLRFYNEQFF.

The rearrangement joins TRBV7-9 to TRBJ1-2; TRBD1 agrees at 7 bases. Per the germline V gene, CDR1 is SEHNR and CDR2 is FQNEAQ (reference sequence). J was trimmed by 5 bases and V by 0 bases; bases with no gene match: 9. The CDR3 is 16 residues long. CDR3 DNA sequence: TGTGCCAGCAGCTTAGCCGGACAGGTCGGGTCGTATGGCTACACCTTC. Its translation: CASSLAGQVGSYGYTF.

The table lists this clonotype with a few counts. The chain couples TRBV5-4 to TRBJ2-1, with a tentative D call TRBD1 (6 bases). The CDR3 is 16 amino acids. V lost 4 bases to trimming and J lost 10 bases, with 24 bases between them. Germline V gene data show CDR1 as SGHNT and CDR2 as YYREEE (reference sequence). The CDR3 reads CASSQRARGRNIEQFF. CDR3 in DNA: TGTGCCAGCAGCCAGCGAGCTAGGGGGAGAAACATAGAGCAGTTCTTC.